These T cell receptor beta chains were read from a single sample in a study of blood T cell repertoires in COVID-19. Generated by immunoSEQ multiplex PCR, the TCRdb table keeps only in-frame clones and is missing some. The table records around 400,000 clones, about 89% of them present only once. Sequencing was performed on PBMCs or T cells enriched from blood (not recorded which). The source of these receptors is a woman between 40 and 50 years old who had been exposed to COVID-19. The CDR3 runs from the conserved cysteine through the conserved F or W. D genes are given only for firm matches. Clone size is given for some rows only: seen once, a few or many times, or a class if the clone is expanded.

>TRBV6-5|TRBD1|NA|TRBJ2-7
CASSYDRARYEQYF
TGTGCCAGCAGTTACGACAGGGCTCGCTACGAGCAGTACTTC
>TRBV5-1|TRBD2|NA|TRBJ2-1
CASSLARTSGSTDEQFF
TGCGCCAGCAGCTTGGCCCGGACTAGCGGGAGCACCGATGAGCAGTTCTTC
>TRBV3-1/TRBV3-2|NA|NA|TRBJ2-7
CASSVTYEQYF
TGTGCCAGCAGCGTGACATACGAGCAGTACTTC
>TRBV7-7|TRBD1|NA|TRBJ1-5
CASSLAGDRVSTQAQHF
TGTGCTAGCAGCTTAGCAGGAGACAGGGTAAGTACTCAGGCCCAGCATTTT
>TRBV11-1|NA|few|TRBJ2-7
CASSLAQVNYEQYF
TGTGCCAGCAGCTTAGCGCAGGTGAACTACGAGCAGTACTTC
>TRBV5-1|NA|once|TRBJ1-3
CASSPGGGASGNTIYF
TGCGCCAGCAGCCCCGGCGGAGGAGCCAGTGGAAACACCATATATTTT
>TRBV19|TRBD1|NA|TRBJ2-5
CASSIGQGVQETQYF
TGTGCCAGTAGTATCGGACAGGGCGTCCAAGAGACCCAGTACTTC
>TRBV29-1|TRBD1|NA|TRBJ1-4
CSAGRGTGPYEKLFF
TGCAGCGCCGGACGGGGGACAGGGCCTTATGAAAAACTGTTTTTT
>TRBV19|NA|NA|TRBJ2-1
CASSIGGANYNEQFF
TGTGCCAGTAGTATTGGCGGGGCCAACTACAATGAGCAGTTCTTC
>TRBV9|TRBD2|NA|TRBJ2-1
CASSAIGTSGVIHEQFF
TGTGCCAGCAGCGCCATTGGGACTAGCGGGGTAATACATGAGCAGTTCTTC